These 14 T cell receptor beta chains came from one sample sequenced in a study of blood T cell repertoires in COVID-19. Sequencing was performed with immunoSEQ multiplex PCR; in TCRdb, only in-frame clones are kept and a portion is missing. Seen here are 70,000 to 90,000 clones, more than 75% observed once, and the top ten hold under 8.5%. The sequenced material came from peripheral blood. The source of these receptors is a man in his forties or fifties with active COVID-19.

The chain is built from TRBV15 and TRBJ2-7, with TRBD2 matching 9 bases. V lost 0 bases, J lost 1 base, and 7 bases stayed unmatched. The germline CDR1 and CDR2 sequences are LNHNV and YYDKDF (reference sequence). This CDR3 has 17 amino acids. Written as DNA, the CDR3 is TGTGCCACCAGCAGAGATCCGCCAGCGGGAGGATCCTACGAGCAGTACTTC. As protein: CATSRDPPAGGSYEQYF.

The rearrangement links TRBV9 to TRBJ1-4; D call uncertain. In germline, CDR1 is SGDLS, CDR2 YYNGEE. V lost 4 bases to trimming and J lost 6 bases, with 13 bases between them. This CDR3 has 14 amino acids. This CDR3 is CASSQDGNYEKLFF. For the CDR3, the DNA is TGTGCCAGCAGCCAGGACGGGAACTATGAAAAACTGTTTTTT. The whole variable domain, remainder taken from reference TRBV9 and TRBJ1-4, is DSGVTQTPKHLITATGQRVTLRCSPRSGDLSVYWYQQSLDQGLQFLIQYYNGEERAKGNILERFSAQQFPDLHSELNLSSLELGDSALYFCASSQDGNYEKLFFGSGTQLSVL.

The CDR3 DNA reads as TGTGCCAGCAGCTTAGGTGCAGGATCCTACGAGCAGTACTTC. Protein: CASSLGAGSYEQYF. The chain is built from TRBV7-2 and TRBJ2-7; D remains ambiguous. This CDR3 is built from 14 residues. Germline V gene lookup returns CDR1 SGHTA and CDR2 FQGNSA. V lost 1 base and J lost 1, with 8 bases in between.

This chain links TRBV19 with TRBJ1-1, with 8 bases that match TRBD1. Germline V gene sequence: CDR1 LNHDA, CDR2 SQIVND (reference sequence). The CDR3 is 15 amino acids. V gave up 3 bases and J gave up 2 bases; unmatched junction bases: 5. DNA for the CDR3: TGTGCCAGTAGTATGTTTGCAGGGGGCAACACTGAAGCTTTCTTT. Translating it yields CASSMFAGGNTEAFF.

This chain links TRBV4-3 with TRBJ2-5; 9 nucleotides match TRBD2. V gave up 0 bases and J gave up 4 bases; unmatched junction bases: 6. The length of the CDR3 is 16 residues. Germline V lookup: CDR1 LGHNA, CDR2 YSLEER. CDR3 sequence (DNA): TGCGCCAGCAGCCAAGATCAGGAACTAGCGGGAGAGACCCAGTACTTC. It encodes CASSQDQELAGETQYF.

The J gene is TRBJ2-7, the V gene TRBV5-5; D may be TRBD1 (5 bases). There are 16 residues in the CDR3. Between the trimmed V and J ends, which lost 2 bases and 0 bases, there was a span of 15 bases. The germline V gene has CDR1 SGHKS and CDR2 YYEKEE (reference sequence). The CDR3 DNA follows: TGTGCCAGCAGCTTTTTAGTGGCAGGGAACTCCTACGAGCAGTACTTC. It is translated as CASSFLVAGNSYEQYF.

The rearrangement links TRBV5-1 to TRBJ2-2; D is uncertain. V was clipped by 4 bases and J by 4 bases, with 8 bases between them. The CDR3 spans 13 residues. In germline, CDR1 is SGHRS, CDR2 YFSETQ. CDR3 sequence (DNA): TGCGCCAGCAGCAATCCTCGCACCGGGGAGCTGTTTTTT. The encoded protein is CASSNPRTGELFF.

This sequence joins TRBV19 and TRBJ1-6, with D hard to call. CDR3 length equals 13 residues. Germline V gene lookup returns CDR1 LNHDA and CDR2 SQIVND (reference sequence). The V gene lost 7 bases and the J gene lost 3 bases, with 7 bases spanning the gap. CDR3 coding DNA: TGTGCCAGTACGAGGGACTATAATTCACCCCTCCACTTT. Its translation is CASTRDYNSPLHF.

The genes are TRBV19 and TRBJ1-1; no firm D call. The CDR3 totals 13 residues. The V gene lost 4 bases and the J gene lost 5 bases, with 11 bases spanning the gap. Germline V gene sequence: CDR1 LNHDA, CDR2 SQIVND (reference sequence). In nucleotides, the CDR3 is TGTGCCAGTAGTACCCAGGTTGGAACTGAAGCTTTCTTT. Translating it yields CASSTQVGTEAFF.

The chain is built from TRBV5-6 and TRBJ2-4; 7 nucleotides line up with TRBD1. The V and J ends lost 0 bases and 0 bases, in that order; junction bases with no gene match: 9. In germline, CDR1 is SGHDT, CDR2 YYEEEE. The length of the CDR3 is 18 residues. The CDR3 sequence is CASSLEGWGQLAKNIQYF. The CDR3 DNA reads TGTGCCAGCAGCTTGGAAGGGTGGGGACAGCTAGCCAAAAACATTCAGTACTTC. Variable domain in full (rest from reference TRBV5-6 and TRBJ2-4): DAGVTQSPTHLIKTRGQQVTLRCSPKSGHDTVSWYQQALGQGPQFIFQYYEEEERQRGNFPDRFSGHQFPNYSSELNVNALLLGDSALYLCASSLEGWGQLAKNIQYFGAGTRLSVL.

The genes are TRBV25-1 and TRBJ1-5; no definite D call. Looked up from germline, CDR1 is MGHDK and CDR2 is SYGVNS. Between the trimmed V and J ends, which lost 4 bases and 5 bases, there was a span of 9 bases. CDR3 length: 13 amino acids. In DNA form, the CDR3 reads TGTGCCAGCAGTGGGACTGAATATCAGCCCCAGCATTTT. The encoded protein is CASSGTEYQPQHF.

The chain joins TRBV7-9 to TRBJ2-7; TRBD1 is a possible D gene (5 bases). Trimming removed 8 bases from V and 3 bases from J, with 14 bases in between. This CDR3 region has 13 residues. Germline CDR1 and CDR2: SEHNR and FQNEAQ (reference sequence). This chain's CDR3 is CASAWGTGYEQYF. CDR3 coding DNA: TGTGCCAGCGCCTGGGGCACTGGCTACGAGCAGTACTTC.

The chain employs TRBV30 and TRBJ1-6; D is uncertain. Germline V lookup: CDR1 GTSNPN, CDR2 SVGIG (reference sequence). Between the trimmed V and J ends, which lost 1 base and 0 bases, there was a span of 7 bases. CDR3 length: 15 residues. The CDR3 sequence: CAWSGESSYNSPLHF. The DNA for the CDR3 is TGTGCCTGGAGTGGGGAGAGCTCCTATAATTCACCCCTCCACTTT.

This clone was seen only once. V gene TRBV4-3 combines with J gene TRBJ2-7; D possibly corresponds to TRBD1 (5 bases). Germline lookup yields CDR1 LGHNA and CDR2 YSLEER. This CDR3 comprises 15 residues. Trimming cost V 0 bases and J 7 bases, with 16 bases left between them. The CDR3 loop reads CASSQESARVGEQYF. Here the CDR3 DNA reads TGCGCCAGCAGCCAAGAATCGGCCAGGGTGGGGGAGCAGTACTTC.